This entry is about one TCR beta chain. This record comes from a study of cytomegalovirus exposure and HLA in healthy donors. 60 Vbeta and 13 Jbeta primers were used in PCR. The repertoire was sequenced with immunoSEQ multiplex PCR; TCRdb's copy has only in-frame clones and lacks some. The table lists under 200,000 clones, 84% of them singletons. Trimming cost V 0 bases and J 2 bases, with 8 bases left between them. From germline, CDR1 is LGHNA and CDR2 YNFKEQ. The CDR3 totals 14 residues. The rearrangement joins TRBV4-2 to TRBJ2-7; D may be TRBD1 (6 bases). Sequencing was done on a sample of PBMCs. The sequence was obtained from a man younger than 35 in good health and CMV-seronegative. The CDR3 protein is CASSQESGAYEQYF. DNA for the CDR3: TGTGCCAGCAGCCAAGAGTCAGGGGCCTACGAGCAGTACTTC.